This entry is about one T cell receptor (beta chain). The data were taken from a study of blood T cell repertoires in COVID-19. Data came from immunoSEQ multiplex PCR; TCRdb stores just in-frame clones and leaves some out. The sample includes a few hundred thousand clones, approximately 75% seen only once; the top ten take nearly 9.5%. The length of the CDR3 is 16 residues. Germline V lookup: CDR1 SGDLS, CDR2 YYNGEE. V dropped 0 bases and J dropped 5; count of bases not matched to a gene: 9. Cohort 3 donors were reported recovered after two negative PCRs, clearance, or symptom resolution. J is TRBJ2-7 and V is TRBV9; 9 bases align to TRBD1. The sequencing input was PBMCs or T cells enriched from blood (not recorded which). The receptor's source is a man in his forties who had recovered from COVID-19. The CDR3 region has the DNA TGTGCCAGCAGCGTAGGACCCGGGACAGGGAACCACGAGCAGTACTTC. Its translation: CASSVGPGTGNHEQYF.